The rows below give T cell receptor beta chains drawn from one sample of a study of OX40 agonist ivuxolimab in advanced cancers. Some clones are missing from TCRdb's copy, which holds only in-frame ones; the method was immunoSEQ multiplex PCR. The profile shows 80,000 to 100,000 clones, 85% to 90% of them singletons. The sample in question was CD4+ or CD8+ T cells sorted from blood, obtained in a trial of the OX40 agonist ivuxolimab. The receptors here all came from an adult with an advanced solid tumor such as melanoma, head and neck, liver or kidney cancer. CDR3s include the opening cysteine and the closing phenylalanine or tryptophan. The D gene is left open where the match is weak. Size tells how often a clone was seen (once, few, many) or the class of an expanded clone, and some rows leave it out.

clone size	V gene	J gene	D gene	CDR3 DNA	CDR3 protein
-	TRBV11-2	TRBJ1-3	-	TGTGCCAGCAGCTTATGGGGGGCTTCTGGAAACACCATATATTTT	CASSLWGASGNTIYF
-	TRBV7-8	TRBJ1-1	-	TGTGCCAGCAGCGGGGGTGCTGAAGCTTTCTTT	CASSGGAEAFF
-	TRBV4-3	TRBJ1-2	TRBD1	TGCGCCAGCAGCCAAACGACAGGGGGAGGCCATGGCTACACCTTC	CASSQTTGGGHGYTF
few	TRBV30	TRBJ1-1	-	TGTGCCTGGAAGGGTTTTTACACTGAAGCTTTCTTT	CAWKGFYTEAFF
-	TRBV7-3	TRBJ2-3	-	TGTGCCAGCAGCCCCGGGGGGCCGAGCACAGATACGCAGTATTTT	CASSPGGPSTDTQYF
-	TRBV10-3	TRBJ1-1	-	TGTGCCATCAGTGAGGAACTTAGGAACACTGAAGCTTTCTTT	CAISEELRNTEAFF
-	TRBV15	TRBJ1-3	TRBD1	TGTGCCACCAGCAGACAGGGGGCTGGAAACACCATATATTTT	CATSRQGAGNTIYF
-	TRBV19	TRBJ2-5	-	TGTGCCACCCAGCTCAGAACCGAAGAGACCCAGTACTTC	CATQLRTEETQYF
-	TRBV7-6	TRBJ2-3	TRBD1	TGTGCCAGCAGACGAGGACAGGGGGCAGGGGATACGCAGTATTTT	CASRRGQGAGDTQYF
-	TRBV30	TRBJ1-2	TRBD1	TGTGCCCGGAGTCCGATTCAGGGGGCGCTTGGCTACACCTTC	CARSPIQGALGYTF
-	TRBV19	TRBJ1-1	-	TGTGCCAGTAGTATAGAATCCCTCCAGGGCAGGACTGAAGCTTTCTTT	CASSIESLQGRTEAFF
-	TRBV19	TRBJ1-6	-	TGTGCCAGTAGCCATGGAACTCGGAATAATTCACCCCTCCACTTT	CASSHGTRNNSPLHF
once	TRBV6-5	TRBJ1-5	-	TGTGCCAGCAGTTCCCATTTAGGGGACAATCAGCCCCAGCATTTT	CASSSHLGDNQPQHF
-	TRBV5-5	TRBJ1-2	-	TGTGCCAGCACCAGAACGGCCCCGACCCAGAACTATGGCTACACCTTC	CASTRTAPTQNYGYTF
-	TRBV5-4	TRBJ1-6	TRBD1	TGTGCCAGCAGCTCAGTCCCGGGACAGGCCGAACCCCTCCACTTT	CASSSVPGQAEPLHF
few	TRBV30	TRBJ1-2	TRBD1	TGTGCCTGGACCCATCGACAGGGTAGCAGAGGCTACACCTTC	CAWTHRQGSRGYTF
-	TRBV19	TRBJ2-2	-	TGTGCCAGTGCAGGGGCTATTAGCACCGGGGAGCTGTTTTTT	CASAGAISTGELFF
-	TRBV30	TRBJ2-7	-	TGTGCCTGGAGTTTGGGCTACGAGCAGTACTTC	CAWSLGYEQYF
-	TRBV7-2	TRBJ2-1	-	TGTGCCAGCAGCTTAGACAGGGCCAATGAGCAGTTCTTC	CASSLDRANEQFF
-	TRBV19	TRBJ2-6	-	TGTGCCAGTAGCGGGTTGTCCTCTGGGGCCAACGTCCTGACTTTC	CASSGLSSGANVLTF
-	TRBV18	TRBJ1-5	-	TGTGCCAGCTCACCACCCGGGTCCCTGGCCAATCAGCCCCAGCATTTT	CASSPPGSLANQPQHF
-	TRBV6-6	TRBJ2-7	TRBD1	TGTGCCAGCAGTTACGCCAGACAGGGGACCTACGAGCAGTACTTC	CASSYARQGTYEQYF
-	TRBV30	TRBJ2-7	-	TGTGCCTGGAGTGTACGTCTCACGACCCTCGAGCAGTACTTC	CAWSVRLTTLEQYF
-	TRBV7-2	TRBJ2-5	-	TGTGCCAGCAGCCAAACGGCAGAGTACCAAGAGACCCAGTACTTC	CASSQTAEYQETQYF
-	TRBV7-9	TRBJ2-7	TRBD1	TGTGCCAGCAACCAGGACAGGGGGGTCAACGAGCAGTACTTC	CASNQDRGVNEQYF
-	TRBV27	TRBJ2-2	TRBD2	TGTGCCAGCAGGCCATATCTGGGGGGAGGGGCGGACACCGGGGAGCTGTTTTTT	CASRPYLGGGADTGELFF
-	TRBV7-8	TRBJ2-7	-	TGTGCCAGCAGCTTAATGGGATATCTGAGCCTTCCTTGGGACGAGCAGTACTTC	CASSLMGYLSLPWDEQYF
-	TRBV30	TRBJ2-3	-	TGTGCCTGGAGTGATTTGCTCGGAGATACGCAGTATTTT	CAWSDLLGDTQYF
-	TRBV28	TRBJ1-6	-	TGTGCCAGCACCGGCCATAATTCACCCCTCCACTTT	CASTGHNSPLHF
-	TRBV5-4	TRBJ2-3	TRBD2	TGTGCCAGCAGCCCCCGGACTAGCGGGGGTACAGATACGCAGTATTTT	CASSPRTSGGTDTQYF
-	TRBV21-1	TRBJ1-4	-	TGTGCCAGCAACGTTGAAAAACTGTTTTTT	CASNVEKLFF
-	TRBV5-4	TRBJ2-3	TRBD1	TGTGCCAGCAGCTCTGCTGTGGACAGGGGATTAGATACGCAGTATTTT	CASSSAVDRGLDTQYF
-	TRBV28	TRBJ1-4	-	TGTGCCAGCGTCCGGGGAGGTGCAACTAATGAAAAACTGTTTTTT	CASVRGGATNEKLFF
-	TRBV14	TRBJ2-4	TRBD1	TGTGCCAGCAGCCAGGGATTAGCTAGACAGGGAAACATTCAGTACTTC	CASSQGLARQGNIQYF
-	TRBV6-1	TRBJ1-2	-	TGTGCCAGCAGTGAAGTCGCCACCCGTATTCGTAACTATGGCTACACCTTC	CASSEVATRIRNYGYTF
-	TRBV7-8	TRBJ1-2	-	TGTGCCAGCAGCTTAGGTGACAGACTCTATGGCTACACCTTC	CASSLGDRLYGYTF
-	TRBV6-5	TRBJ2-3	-	TGTGCCAGCAGTTACTCACAGGGCCGCACAGATACGCAGTATTTT	CASSYSQGRTDTQYF
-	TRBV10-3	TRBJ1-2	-	TGTGCCATCAGTGAGGGGGGTTATGGCTACACCTTC	CAISEGGYGYTF
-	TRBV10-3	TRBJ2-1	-	TGTGCCATCAGTAACGAAGGGGTACATGAGCAGTTCTTC	CAISNEGVHEQFF
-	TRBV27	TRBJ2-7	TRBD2	TGTGCCAGCAGTTCCTCTAGCGGGGCGGGCTCTTACGAGCAGTACTTC	CASSSSSGAGSYEQYF
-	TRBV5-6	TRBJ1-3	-	TGTGCCAGCAGCTTCCAGGGAACTGGAAACACCATATATTTT	CASSFQGTGNTIYF